This T cell receptor beta chain is from a study of neoadjuvant nivolumab and ipilimumab in lung cancer. Study context: Patients got nivolumab 3 mg/kg on days 1, 15 and 29; combination added ipilimumab 1 mg/kg day 1.

This table comes from immunoSEQ multiplex PCR, and its TCRdb copy is limited to in-frame clones, with some not included. The sample lists some 28,000 clones, 83% seen once, with 5.1% in the top ten. As for this clone: Its antigen is not known.

Study results and limitations: TCR clonality did not significantly correlate with pathologic tumor regression.

The clonotype originates from an adult with non-small cell lung cancer. Source: tumor tissue, taken after neoadjuvant nivolumab, alone or with ipilimumab, at or shortly before surgery.

CDR3 sequence: CASSQGASGSSRDTQYF. The DNA for the CDR3 is TGCGCCAGCAGCCAAGGTGCTAGCGGGAGTAGTCGGGATACGCAGTATTTT. The V and J genes are TRBV4-1 and TRBJ2-3; 10 bases line up with TRBD2. Germline CDR1 reads MGHRA; CDR2 reads YSYEKL. The CDR3 loop spans 17 amino acids. V shed 1 base, J shed 6 bases, and the junction held 10 bases outside the gene matches.